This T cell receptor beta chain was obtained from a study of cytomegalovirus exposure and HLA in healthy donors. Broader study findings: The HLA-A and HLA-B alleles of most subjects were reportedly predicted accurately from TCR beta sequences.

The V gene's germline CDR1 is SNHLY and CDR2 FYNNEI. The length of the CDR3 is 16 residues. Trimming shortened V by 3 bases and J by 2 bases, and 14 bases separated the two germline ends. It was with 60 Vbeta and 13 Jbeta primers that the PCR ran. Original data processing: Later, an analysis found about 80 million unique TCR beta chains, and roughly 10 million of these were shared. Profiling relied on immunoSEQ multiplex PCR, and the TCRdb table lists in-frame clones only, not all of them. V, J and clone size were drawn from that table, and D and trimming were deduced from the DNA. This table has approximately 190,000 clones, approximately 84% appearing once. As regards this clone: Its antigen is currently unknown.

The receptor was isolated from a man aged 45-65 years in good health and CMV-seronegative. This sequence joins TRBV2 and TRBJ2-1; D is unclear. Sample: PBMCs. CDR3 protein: CASSDPRRRTYNEQFF. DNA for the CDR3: TGTGCCAGCAGTGACCCGAGGCGCCGGACCTACAATGAGCAGTTCTTC.